This TCR beta chain was captured in a study of OX40 agonist ivuxolimab in advanced cancers. Study-level information: Dose-escalation patients' cancers were hepatocellular carcinoma, melanoma, renal cell or head and neck cancer. Points from the study as a whole: Also showing low normalized T-cell clonal expansion were some of the nonresponders. Circulating CD4+ and CD8+ T cells showed clonal expansion by week 6 at 0.1 to 3.0 mg/kg.

On this clone itself: The antigen remains undetermined.

Generated by immunoSEQ multiplex PCR, the TCRdb table keeps only in-frame clones and is missing some. Of tens of thousands of clones in the sample, about four fifths were seen once. Trimming took off 6 bases at V and 4 bases at J, with 10 bases between the two ends. The germline V gene has CDR1 SQVTM and CDR2 ANQGSEA. The CDR3 length is 13 residues. Anyone with autoimmune disease history or systemic immunosuppression was excluded. The sample in question was CD4+ or CD8+ T cells sorted from blood, obtained in a trial of the OX40 agonist ivuxolimab. The V and J genes are TRBV29-1 and TRBJ2-6; TRBD2 is a possible D gene (5 bases). The receptor comes from an adult with an advanced solid tumor such as melanoma, head and neck, liver or kidney cancer. The CDR3 protein is CSVGLLGANVLTF. The DNA of the CDR3 is TGCAGCGTAGGACTGTTGGGGGCCAACGTCCTGACTTTC.